This T cell receptor (beta chain) was captured by sequencing in a study of blood T cells in healthy people across ages. Combining a sample-barcoded 5' primer with a J-beta primer mix, a second PCR ran for 7 to 11 cycles. Each of the cDNA molecules was tagged by a template-switch adaptor with 12 random nucleotides. TCRdb re-derived calls from the 5' RACE reads in MiXCR, one entry per CDR3 protein. This table has 650,000 to 1,000,000 distinct CDR3 sequences, 46% appearing once. Study results and limitations: The study found more naive CD4+ cells and higher diversity in long-lived than aged donors.

The V gene lost 2 bases and the J gene lost 2 bases, with 11 bases spanning the gap. This CDR3 comprises 15 residues. Germline V CDR1 and CDR2: SGHTA, FQGTGA. Donors were healthy Caucasian individuals from Russia aged about 6 to 100. This clonotype was found many times. Its matching antigen is unknown. The chain uses TRBV7-3 and TRBJ2-3; the D call may be TRBD1 or TRBD2 (5 bases each). The source material was blood. The receptor comes from a man older than 75 in good health. The CDR3 DNA reads TGTGCCAGCAGCTTACTCGGGACGGACACAGATACGCAGTATTTT. Translated, it gives CASSLLGTDTDTQYF.